The 13 T cell receptor beta chains presented below share a single source sample, sequenced in a study of blood T cell repertoires in COVID-19. Method: immunoSEQ multiplex PCR; TCRdb's copy keeps in-frame clones and lacks some. The table records approximately 85,000 clones, about nine tenths of them present only once. The material sequenced was peripheral blood. These receptors all come from a woman in her forties or fifties in a cohort sampled during active COVID-19.

The chain has TRBV28 and TRBJ1-1; 10 bases are shared with TRBD1. The length of the CDR3 is 18 residues. The J segment lost 0 bases and the V segment lost 5 bases, leaving 12 bases of the junction unmatched. Per germline, CDR1 MDHEN and CDR2 SYDVKM. The CDR3 loop reads CASSPPGQGVSLNTEAFF. The DNA for the CDR3 is TGTGCCAGCAGTCCCCCCGGACAGGGGGTATCACTGAACACTGAAGCTTTCTTT.

The chain joins TRBV2 to TRBJ1-5, with D hard to call. Germline values: CDR1 SNHLY, CDR2 FYNNEI. The CDR3 length is 14 residues. Trimming removed 2 bases at V and 6 bases at J, with 11 bases between. The CDR3 sequence is CASSELRGGQPQHF. CDR3 bases: TGTGCCAGCAGTGAATTAAGAGGAGGTCAGCCCCAGCATTTT. Combining the CDR3 with reference TRBV2 and TRBJ1-5 gives the whole variable domain EPEVTQTPSHQVTQMGQEVILRCVPISNHLYFYWYRQILGQKVEFLVSFYNNEISEKSEIFDDQFSVERPDGSNFTLKIRSTKLEDSAMYFCASSELRGGQPQHFGDGTRLSIL.

The chain carries TRBV3-1 (or the pseudogene TRBV3-2) and TRBJ2-4, with a tentative D call TRBD2 (5 bases). The CDR3 spans 16 residues. V lost 4 bases, J lost 8 bases, and 21 bases lay in between. The germline gives CDR1 LGHDT, CDR2 YNNKEL (reference sequence). The DNA of the CDR3 is TGTGCCAGCAGCCGAGGGATAGGGATACTTGGACACATTCAGTACTTC. Translated: CASSRGIGILGHIQYF.

The V and J genes are TRBV9 and TRBJ1-2; 11 nucleotides agree with TRBD1. This CDR3 has 14 residues. V lost 4 bases and J lost 6; bases outside the gene matches: 5. The germline CDR1 and CDR2 sequences are SGDLS and YYNGEE. As DNA, the CDR3 is TGTGCCAGCAGCCTACGGACAGGGGGCGATGGCTACACCTTC. Translating gives CASSLRTGGDGYTF.

About this clone: The junction departs from germline at one end; a sequencing error may be responsible. The genes are TRBV14 and TRBJ2-6, with D perhaps matching TRBD1 (5 bases). The CDR3 sequence is 17 residues long. The germline CDR1 and CDR2 sequences are SGHDN and FVKESK. The CDR3 sequence: CASSQQGPRSEANVLTF. CDR3 coding DNA: TGTGCCAGCAGCCAGCAGGGTCCCCGCTCTGAGGCCAACGTCCTGACTTTC.

The chain employs TRBV28 and TRBJ2-3; 12 positions match TRBD1. The CDR3 is 15 residues long. Germline CDR1 is MDHEN and CDR2 is SYDVKM. J was trimmed by 3 bases and V by 3 bases; bases with no gene match: 1. Written as DNA, the CDR3 is TGTGCCAGCAGTTTGGGACAGGGGGCAACAGATACGCAGTATTTT. Translated: CASSLGQGATDTQYF.

V usage is TRBV7-6 and J usage is TRBJ2-1, with TRBD2 matching 15 bases. The trim removed 5 bases at V and 1 base at J, leaving 6 bases unmatched. The CDR3 has 18 residues. Germline values: CDR1 SGHVS, CDR2 FNYEAQ. This chain's CDR3 is CASSDWTSGGGSYNEQFF. The CDR3 nucleotides read TGTGCCAGCAGCGACTGGACTAGCGGGGGGGGGTCCTACAATGAGCAGTTCTTC.

The rearrangement uses TRBV19 and TRBJ1-2; D possibly corresponds to TRBD1 (6 bases). V was trimmed by 6 bases and J by 3 bases, leaving 17 bases between them. The CDR3 sequence is 15 residues long. Germline loops: CDR1 LNHDA, CDR2 SQIVND (reference sequence). The CDR3 sequence is CASSNDGGADYGYTF. The CDR3 bases are TGTGCCAGTAGCAACGACGGGGGGGCGGACTATGGCTACACCTTC.

J is TRBJ2-2 and V is TRBV29-1; possible D gene TRBD1, 5 bases. The V end was cut by 7 bases, the J end by 1 base, with 16 bases between. The CDR3 is 15 residues long. Germline CDR1 reads SQVTM; CDR2 reads ANQGSEA. Written as DNA, the CDR3 is TGCAGCGCCGACAGTGGCCAGCGGAACACCGGGGAGCTGTTTTTT. Encoded protein: CSADSGQRNTGELFF.

The chain uses TRBV7-9 and TRBJ2-5, with a possible D match to TRBD1 (6 bases). The V end was cut by 7 bases, the J end by 3 bases, with 24 bases between. The CDR3 totals 17 residues. The germline V gene has CDR1 SEHNR and CDR2 FQNEAQ (reference sequence). In nucleotides, the CDR3 is TGTGCCAGCATCCAGATACAGACAGGTCATGGAGAAGAGACCCAGTACTTC. It specifies CASIQIQTGHGEETQYF.

The chain has TRBV9 and TRBJ2-6; 12 nucleotides line up with TRBD2. With V trimmed by 2 bases and J by 0 bases, 3 bases remained unmatched. Germline CDR1 is SGDLS and CDR2 is YYNGEE. The CDR3 spans 18 residues. The CDR3 reads CASSVGLAGYSGANVLTF. The CDR3 coding sequence is TGTGCCAGCAGCGTCGGACTAGCGGGGTACTCTGGGGCCAACGTCCTGACTTTC.

The chain links TRBV13 to TRBJ1-1; 9 bases align to TRBD1. The germline gives CDR1 PRHDT, CDR2 FYEKMQ (reference sequence). Germline trimming cut 5 bases from V and 0 bases from J; bases unmatched to any gene: 4. The CDR3 is made up of 15 amino acids. CDR3 in DNA: TGTGCCAGCAGCACTCGGACAGGGGTGAACACTGAAGCTTTCTTT. This encodes CASSTRTGVNTEAFF.

This sequence joins TRBV3-1 (or the pseudogene TRBV3-2) and TRBJ1-1; tentative D call: TRBD1 (5 bases). The V end lost 4 bases, the J end lost 1 base, and 16 bases lay between the germline ends. The CDR3 consists of 16 residues. Germline CDR1 and CDR2: LGHDT and YNNKEL (reference sequence). Here the CDR3 reads CASSPEAARANTEAFF. The CDR3 DNA reads TGTGCCAGCAGCCCCGAGGCCGCCAGGGCGAACACTGAAGCTTTCTTT.